A selection of T cell receptor beta chains follows, all from one sample in a study of cytomegalovirus exposure and HLA in healthy donors. The table came from immunoSEQ multiplex PCR; TCRdb's copy has only in-frame clones and leaves some out. Of roughly 300,000 clones in the sample, roughly nine tenths are singletons; the top ten hold 1% to 1.5%. The source material was PBMCs. The source is a woman aged 25-40 years in good health and CMV-seropositive. Each CDR3 is given with its conserved first and last residue. A D gene is named only where the DNA matches it firmly. Part of the rows lack a size; the others show once, few, many or a class for expanded clones.

v_gene,j_gene,abundance,d_gene,CDR3nt,CDR3aa
TRBV27,TRBJ2-6,NA,NA,TGTGCCAGCGGCCCGGGACCTACCTCTGGGGCCAACGTCCTGACTTTC,CASGPGPTSGANVLTF
TRBV7-9,TRBJ2-6,NA,TRBD1,TGTGCCAGCAGCCCACCGACAGGGGGGGCTGGGGCCAACGTCCTGACTTTC,CASSPPTGGAGANVLTF
TRBV4-2,TRBJ2-7,NA,TRBD2,TGTGCCAGCAGCCAACCAAATAGCGGGGGGGCCGGCTACGAGCAGTACTTC,CASSQPNSGGAGYEQYF
TRBV7-9,TRBJ1-6,NA,NA,TGTGCCAGCAGTCACGGACCGGCGAGCTCCTATAATTCACCCCTCCACTTT,CASSHGPASSYNSPLHF
TRBV6-1,TRBJ2-7,NA,NA,TGTGCCAGCAGGGCGAATCTAGGCGACGAGCAGTACTTC,CASRANLGDEQYF
TRBV15,TRBJ1-6,NA,NA,TGTGCCACCAGCAGAGATCTTCAGGGCCGTCGTCGCGGGTCACCCCTCCACTTT,CATSRDLQGRRRGSPLHF
TRBV7-9,TRBJ2-7,few,NA,TGTGCCAGCAGCTTAAATACGGGAACCTACGAGCAGTACTTC,CASSLNTGTYEQYF
TRBV20-1,TRBJ1-2,NA,NA,TGCAGTGCTAGAGACAGCTATGGCTACACCTTC,CSARDSYGYTF
TRBV15,TRBJ1-2,NA,NA,TGTGCCACCAGCACCGACCTATTGACAGGTTTTTTCTTTTATGGCTACACCTTC,CATSTDLLTGFFFYGYTF
TRBV14,TRBJ2-3,NA,NA,TGTGCCAGCAGCCAAGGAGCTAGGGTATCAGATACGCAGTATTTT,CASSQGARVSDTQYF
TRBV5-8,TRBJ1-3,NA,NA,TGTGCCAGCAGCTTGGGTTCAGGGCCCGGAAACACCATATATTTT,CASSLGSGPGNTIYF
TRBV28,TRBJ2-7,NA,NA,TGTGCCAGCAACCAACAGGGTAAATGGGGACTACGGGCCTACGAGCAGTACTTC,CASNQQGKWGLRAYEQYF
TRBV28,TRBJ2-3,once,NA,TGTGCCAGCGCTGGGATTGTCACAGATACGCAGTATTTT,CASAGIVTDTQYF
TRBV27,TRBJ2-1,NA,TRBD2,TGTGCCAGCAGGGGACTAGCGGGACCAGGCAATGAGCAGTTCTTC,CASRGLAGPGNEQFF
TRBV19,TRBJ2-7,few,NA,TGTGCCAGTAGTATAGATGGGGGCGGATCCTACGAGCAGTACTTC,CASSIDGGGSYEQYF
TRBV7-3,TRBJ2-2,NA,NA,TGTGCCAGCAGCTTACTTACCGGGGAGCTGTTTTTT,CASSLLTGELFF
TRBV4-2,TRBJ2-7,once,TRBD1,TGTGCCAGCAGCCTGGGGGAGACAGGGGGCTCCGACGAGCAGTACTTC,CASSLGETGGSDEQYF
TRBV27,TRBJ1-5,NA,TRBD1,TGTGCCAGCCGGGGACAGGGCGCCCCTGGGCCCCAGCATTTT,CASRGQGAPGPQHF
TRBV6-1,TRBJ2-7,NA,TRBD1,TGTGCCAGCAGTGGACGCGCCGGGACAGCAGATTACGAGCAGTACTTC,CASSGRAGTADYEQYF
TRBV11-2,TRBJ2-7,NA,TRBD2,TGTGCCAGCAATAGCGGGAGGGGACACGAGCAGTACTTC,CASNSGRGHEQYF
TRBV7-9,TRBJ2-5,NA,NA,TGTGCCAGCAGCTTCTCACAGGGTTGGGAGACCCAGTACTTC,CASSFSQGWETQYF
TRBV5-4,TRBJ1-2,once,NA,TGTGCCAGCAGCATAATGGCTAATCCCACGACCTATGGCTACACCTTC,CASSIMANPTTYGYTF
TRBV9,TRBJ2-7,NA,TRBD1,TGTGCCAGCAGCGTAGGAAGGGACAGCTACGAGCAGTACTTC,CASSVGRDSYEQYF
TRBV19,TRBJ2-5,NA,NA,TGTGCCAGTAGTATGGACGTGGACGGCGAGACCCAGTACTTC,CASSMDVDGETQYF
TRBV7-2,TRBJ2-3,NA,NA,TGTGCCAGCAGCGGAGGGGGGCCCACAGATACGCAGTATTTT,CASSGGGPTDTQYF
TRBV18,TRBJ2-1,NA,NA,TGTGCCAGCTCACCACCGTGGCAGGATGAGCAGTTCTTC,CASSPPWQDEQFF
TRBV4-3,TRBJ2-7,once,TRBD2,TGCGCCAGCAGCCAAGATCTGCTAGGACTAGCGGCCTACGAGCAGTACTTC,CASSQDLLGLAAYEQYF
TRBV5-1,TRBJ2-3,NA,TRBD1,TGCGCCAGCAGCTCCGGGACAGTCACAGATACGCAGTATTTT,CASSSGTVTDTQYF
TRBV27,TRBJ2-1,once,TRBD2,TGTGCCAGCAGTTGGTTTGGGACTAGCAATGAGCAGTTCTTC,CASSWFGTSNEQFF
TRBV5-1,TRBJ2-1,NA,TRBD2,TGCGCCAGCAGCTTGGATTTAGCGGGAGGGGCGTACAATGAGCAGTTCTTC,CASSLDLAGGAYNEQFF
TRBV7-2,TRBJ1-2,NA,NA,TGTGCCAGCAGCCCTAGCGCACGTGGCTACACCTTC,CASSPSARGYTF
TRBV4-1,TRBJ2-1,once,TRBD2,TGCGCCAGCAGCCCCGCCGGGGGGACCTACAATGAGCAGTTCTTC,CASSPAGGTYNEQFF
TRBV7-2,TRBJ2-7,NA,NA,TGTGCCAGCAGCTTTAAAGCCAGGGCCTACGAGCAGTACTTC,CASSFKARAYEQYF
TRBV23-1,TRBJ2-5,NA,TRBD2,TGCGCCAGCAGTTTAGCGGGAGGGCTTGATTGGGAGACCCAGTACTTC,CASSLAGGLDWETQYF
TRBV7-9,TRBJ1-1,once,NA,TGTGCCAGCAGCTTAGCTGGGGGAATAGACACTGAAGCTTTCTTT,CASSLAGGIDTEAFF
TRBV7-9,TRBJ1-1,NA,NA,TGTGCCAGCAGCTTTACTAAGGCTTTCTTT,CASSFTKAFF
TRBV9,TRBJ2-5,NA,TRBD1,TGTGCCAGCAGCGTAGTCGGACAGGGGGCAGAGACCCAGTACTTC,CASSVVGQGAETQYF
TRBV5-1,TRBJ2-6,NA,TRBD1,TGCGCCAGCAGCCCCGGGACAGGGCCCTCTGGGGCCAACGTCCTGACTTTC,CASSPGTGPSGANVLTF
TRBV9,TRBJ2-7,NA,TRBD1,TGTGCCAGCAGCGTAGAGGACAGGGGCCCCTACGAGCAGTACTTC,CASSVEDRGPYEQYF
TRBV19,TRBJ2-1,NA,NA,TGTGCCAGTAGTATCTACAATGAGCAGTTCTTC,CASSIYNEQFF
TRBV7-6,TRBJ2-1,few,TRBD2,TGTGCCAGCAGCTCCTTAGCGGGTGGGGCCTACAATGAGCAGTTCTTC,CASSSLAGGAYNEQFF
TRBV6-1,TRBJ1-1,NA,NA,TGTGCCAGCAGTGAGAGGACGGCACATTACACTGAAGCTTTCTTT,CASSERTAHYTEAFF